Following are 20 T cell receptor beta chains from one sample sequenced in a study of PD-1 blockade in mismatch repair-deficient tumors. Some clones are missing from TCRdb's copy, which holds only in-frame ones; the method was immunoSEQ multiplex PCR. The repertoire holds approximately 110,000 clones, over 60% seen once, with less than 5.5% in the top ten. Specimen: peripheral blood, collected approximately 14 months after starting pembrolizumab. Source of these receptors: an adult with mismatch repair-deficient cancer.

The J gene is TRBJ2-6, the V gene TRBV19; D gene unclear. V was clipped by 10 bases and J by 1 base, with 11 bases between them. Germline V gives CDR1 LNHDA, CDR2 SQIVND (reference sequence). The CDR3 totals 14 residues. The CDR3 reads CATEDGSGANVLTF. The CDR3 nucleotides read TGTGCCACCGAGGACGGATCTGGGGCCAACGTCCTGACTTTC.

This rearrangement joins TRBV30 to TRBJ2-5; 10 bases line up with TRBD2. The CDR3 totals 15 residues. The germline V gene encodes CDR1 GTSNPN and CDR2 SVGIG (reference sequence). J was trimmed by 1 base and V by 3 bases; bases with no gene match: 5. The CDR3 sequence: CAWSRAGGLQETQYF. CDR3 bases: TGTGCCTGGAGCAGAGCGGGAGGGCTCCAAGAGACCCAGTACTTC.

The chain combines TRBV7-3 with TRBJ2-1; 15 bases align to TRBD2. This CDR3 spans 19 amino acids. V lost 6 bases and J lost 2; bases outside the gene matches: 11. The germline CDR1 and CDR2 sequences are SGHTA and FQGTGA. The CDR3 DNA reads as TGTGCCAGCAGGGATTTCCGGACTAGCGGGAGGGCCCCCTACAATGAGCAGTTCTTC. As protein: CASRDFRTSGRAPYNEQFF.

The chain is built from TRBV11-2 and TRBJ2-3; 9 bases map to TRBD2. The CDR3 sequence is 16 residues long. Germline values: CDR1 SGHAT, CDR2 FQNNGV. V lost 5 bases to trimming and J lost 2 bases; unmatched junction nucleotides: 8. The CDR3 bases are TGTGCCAGCAGCCCCCGGTTAGCGGGGGTCACAGATACGCAGTATTTT. It translates to CASSPRLAGVTDTQYF. The whole variable domain, filled in from reference TRBV11-2 and TRBJ2-3, reads EAGVAQSPRYKIIEKRQSVAFWCNPISGHATLYWYQQILGQGPKLLIQFQNNGVVDDSQLPKDRFSAERLKGVDSTLKIQPAKLEDSAVYLCASSPRLAGVTDTQYFGPGTRLTVL.

V usage is TRBV9 and J usage is TRBJ2-7, with D perhaps TRBD1 (5 bases). The CDR3 runs to 14 residues. V shed 3 bases and J shed 2 bases, with 12 bases lying between them. Germline V lookup: CDR1 SGDLS, CDR2 YYNGEE. The CDR3 coding sequence is TGTGCCAGCAGCGCCCCGGACAAAGCCTACGAGCAGTACTTC. This sequence encodes CASSAPDKAYEQYF.

The V gene is TRBV7-9, the J gene TRBJ2-1; D remains ambiguous. Trimming left V 5 bases short and J 10 bases short, with 0 bases between. This CDR3 spans 8 amino acids. In germline, CDR1 is SEHNR, CDR2 FQNEAQ (reference sequence). CDR3 nucleotides: TGTGCCAGCAGCGAGCAGTTCTTC. This codes for CASSEQFF.

J is TRBJ1-1 and V is TRBV7-2; 8 bases line up with TRBD1. In germline, CDR1 is SGHTA, CDR2 FQGNSA. V dropped 5 bases and J dropped 4; count of bases not matched to a gene: 6. This CDR3 spans 14 amino acids. CDR3 loop: CASSRQGSGTEAFF. The CDR3 DNA reads as TGTGCCAGCAGCCGACAGGGGTCCGGCACTGAAGCTTTCTTT.

The genes are TRBV2 and TRBJ1-2; 7 bases agree with TRBD1. Per the germline V gene, CDR1 is SNHLY and CDR2 is FYNNEI. This CDR3 contains 14 residues. With V trimmed by 3 bases and J by 4 bases, 5 bases remained unmatched. The CDR3 spells CASSESGQIYGYTF. The CDR3 DNA follows: TGTGCCAGCAGTGAGTCGGGACAGATCTATGGCTACACCTTC.

This clone was seen only a few times. The rearrangement links TRBV11-1 to TRBJ2-5, with TRBD2 matching over 7 bases. Per germline, CDR1 SGHAT and CDR2 FQDESV (reference sequence). The CDR3 extends over 15 amino acids. The V gene end was trimmed by 2 bases and the J gene end by 2 bases; junction bases not matched to a gene: 5. The CDR3 DNA reads as TGTGCCAGCAGCTTAAATAGCGGGTCACAAGAGACCCAGTACTTC. Protein: CASSLNSGSQETQYF.

The gene calls are TRBV6-5 and TRBJ1-1, with D unresolved. The CDR3 has 14 residues. V dropped 7 bases and J dropped 1 base, with 13 bases sitting between them. Germline CDR1 and CDR2: MNHEY and SVGAGI. Written as DNA, the CDR3 is TGTGCCAGCACCACCATGCGGGGGAACACTGAAGCTTTCTTT. This gives the protein CASTTMRGNTEAFF.

This chain links TRBV27 with TRBJ2-5; the match to TRBD1 covers 10 bases. In germline, CDR1 is MNHEY, CDR2 SMNVEV (reference sequence). V lost 2 bases to trimming and J lost 5 bases; unmatched junction nucleotides: 8. This CDR3 region has 16 residues. CDR3 region: CASSLNRQGAMETQYF. The DNA for the CDR3 is TGTGCCAGCAGTTTAAACCGACAGGGGGCGATGGAGACCCAGTACTTC.

The chain links TRBV5-1 to TRBJ2-2, with D perhaps TRBD1 (5 bases). The CDR3 sequence is 16 residues long. CDR1 is SGHRS, CDR2 YFSETQ, per germline. V dropped 1 base and J dropped 0 bases, with 10 bases sitting between them. CDR3 region: CASSLNRGSNTGELFF. The DNA of the CDR3 is TGCGCCAGCAGCTTGAATAGGGGTTCGAACACCGGGGAGCTGTTTTTT.

This rearrangement joins TRBV21-1 to TRBJ1-3; whether TRBD1, the table's D call, matches the DNA was not checked. TRBV21-1 is designated a pseudogene. The CDR3 runs to 17 residues. The CDR3 nucleotides read TGTGCCAGCAGCAAAAGGGGCAGGGGGCACTCTGGAAACACCATATATTTT. It is translated as CASSKRGRGHSGNTIYF.

The gene calls are TRBV6-1 and TRBJ1-5, with a possible D match to TRBD1 (6 bases). CDR3 length: 14 amino acids. CDR1 and CDR2 from the germline V gene are MNHNS and SASEGT. Trimming took 5 bases from V and 4 from J, leaving 12 bases between them. The DNA of the CDR3 is TGTGCCAGCAGTCTCCTGGACAGTAATCAGCCCCAGCATTTT. This gives the protein CASSLLDSNQPQHF.

The CDR3 protein is CASPSKGDFF. CDR3 sequence (DNA): TGCGCCAGCCCATCCAAGGGGGATTTCTTT. The chain is built from TRBV23-1 and TRBJ1-1; a weak D match, TRBD1 (6 bases). Being an ORF, TRBV23-1 has a function that is uncertain. Trimming took 8 bases from V and 13 from J, leaving 14 bases between them. The CDR3 is 10 residues long.

In the case of this clone: Other DNA sequences in the same sample also yield this CDR3. The V gene is TRBV10-3, the J gene TRBJ1-5; no clear D. Trimming cost V 2 bases and J 4 bases, with 9 bases left between them. Germline assignment: CDR1 ENHRY and CDR2 SYGVKD. CDR3 length: 14 amino acids. This chain's CDR3 is CAISENGGNQPQHF. In nucleotides, the CDR3 is TGTGCCATCAGTGAGAACGGAGGTAATCAGCCCCAGCATTTT.

The sample holds one count of this clone. The genes are TRBV6-5 and TRBJ2-1; D is perhaps TRBD1 or TRBD2 (5 bases each). This CDR3 is 14 amino acids long. The V end lost 1 base, the J end lost 9 bases, and 13 bases lay between the germline ends. Germline CDR1 and CDR2: MNHEY and SVGAGI. The CDR3 nucleotides are TGTGCCAGCAGTTACTTCGGGACCCCCGGTGAGCAGTTCTTC. Translated, it gives CASSYFGTPGEQFF.

This clone was observed a handful of times. V gene TRBV6-1 combines with J gene TRBJ2-5; D is possibly TRBD1 or TRBD2 (7 bases each). The length of the CDR3 is 14 residues. With 4 bases removed from V and 2 bases from J, the gap between germline ends came to 11 bases. CDR1 and CDR2 from the germline V gene are MNHNS and SASEGT. The CDR3 sequence: CASSGGGQQETQYF. The CDR3 DNA reads TGTGCCAGCAGTGGGGGGGGACAGCAAGAGACCCAGTACTTC.

The V and J genes are TRBV9 and TRBJ2-3; D call uncertain. Germline V CDR1 and CDR2: SGDLS, YYNGEE. The CDR3 has 14 residues. The germline V and J ends were trimmed by 0 bases and 0 bases, with 5 bases remaining between them. This CDR3 reads CASSVEGSTDTQYF. Written as DNA, the CDR3 is TGTGCCAGCAGCGTAGAGGGAAGCACAGATACGCAGTATTTT. The whole variable domain, filled in from reference TRBV9 and TRBJ2-3, reads DSGVTQTPKHLITATGQRVTLRCSPRSGDLSVYWYQQSLDQGLQFLIQYYNGEERAKGNILERFSAQQFPDLHSELNLSSLELGDSALYFCASSVEGSTDTQYFGPGTRLTVL.

This chain links TRBV27 with TRBJ2-1, with 11 bases lining up with TRBD2. This CDR3 spans 15 amino acids. J gave up 7 bases and V 3 bases, and 5 bases lay outside the gene matches. Germline assignment: CDR1 MNHEY and CDR2 SMNVEV (reference sequence). In DNA, the CDR3 is TGTGCCAGCAGTTTCGCTAGCGGGAGGCGTAATGAGCAGTTCTTC. It specifies CASSFASGRRNEQFF.